This T cell receptor beta chain comes out of a study of T cell repertoires in cytomegalovirus infection. Study-wide results and caveats: There were HLA-C-restricted CMV-specific TCR beta clonotypes dominating the ex vivo response.

TCRdb passed the reads through MiXCR, listing each CDR3 protein once. The table has approximately 500,000 distinct CDR3 sequences, 26% seen once. CDR3 length: 14 residues. Germline CDR1 is MNHNS and CDR2 is SASEGT. V was pared by 6 bases and J by 5 bases, with 16 bases between. As regards this clonotype: Its target is unknown.

The receptor was derived from a human donor in good health (CMV status not recorded). Some clones in this sample may be carry-over from other donors' samples. The V gene is TRBV6-1, the J gene TRBJ2-5; the D call may be TRBD1 or TRBD2 (5 bases each). The sequencing input was PBMCs. This CDR3 reads CASRGEQARETQYF. CDR3 coding DNA: TGTGCCAGCAGGGGGGAACAGGCAAGGGAGACCCAGTACTTC.